Following are 30 T cell receptor beta chains from one sample sequenced in a study of blood T cell repertoires in COVID-19. TCRdb's table, derived via immunoSEQ multiplex PCR, lists solely in-frame clones and lacks some. Of 70,000 to 85,000 clones listed, nearly 90% are singletons. Sequencing was carried out using peripheral blood. These receptors all come from a man between 65 and 80 years old with active or convalescent COVID-19.

This chain uses TRBV27 with TRBJ2-1, with 14 bases identical to TRBD2. Per the germline V gene, CDR1 is MNHEY and CDR2 is SMNVEV (reference sequence). The CDR3 length is 15 residues. After removal of 6 bases from V and 7 bases from J, the junction contained 5 bases not matched to a gene. The CDR3 DNA reads as TGTGCCAGCAGAGGCGGGACTAGCGGGAGTAATGAGCAGTTCTTC. Translating gives CASRGGTSGSNEQFF.

The V call is TRBV27, the J call TRBJ2-1; TRBD2 is a possible D gene (6 bases). This CDR3 is 14 amino acids long. The V end lost 2 bases, the J end lost 8 bases, and 13 bases lay between the germline ends. The germline CDR1 and CDR2 sequences are MNHEY and SMNVEV (reference sequence). Here the CDR3 reads CASSLRWEVDEQFF. The CDR3 DNA is TGTGCCAGCAGTTTAAGGTGGGAGGTCGATGAGCAGTTCTTC.

DNA for the CDR3: TGTGCCAGCAGGACCTCCCTAGTGACCGGGGAGCTGTTTTTT. Amino acids: CASRTSLVTGELFF. The chain uses TRBV6-5 and TRBJ2-2; D gene uncertain. This CDR3 spans 14 amino acids. Trimming left V 6 bases short and J 5 bases short, with 13 bases between. The germline CDR1 and CDR2 sequences are MNHEY and SVGAGI.

The chain has TRBV30 and TRBJ1-6; 8 bases are shared with TRBD1. Germline CDR1 is GTSNPN and CDR2 is SVGIG (reference sequence). This CDR3 comprises 12 residues. Trimming took 5 bases from V and 14 from J; bases not matched to a gene: 8. The CDR3 is CAWGGQGLTLHF. The CDR3 DNA is TGTGCCTGGGGCGGACAGGGTTTGACCCTCCACTTT.

The chain recombines TRBV18 with TRBJ1-2, with D tentatively TRBD1 (5 bases). V lost 4 bases, J lost 3 bases, and 12 bases lay in between. The CDR3 contains 14 residues. Germline assignment: CDR1 KGHSH and CDR2 LQKENI. The CDR3 sequence: CASSRMGEDYGYTF. Here the CDR3 DNA reads TGTGCCAGCTCACGTATGGGGGAGGACTATGGCTACACCTTC.

The V call is TRBV24-1, the J call TRBJ2-3; 11 nucleotides line up with TRBD1. Germline CDR1 reads KGHDR; CDR2 reads SFDVKD. The CDR3 has 21 amino acids. V trimming: 4 bases; J trimming: 8 bases; junction bases outside the gene matches: 25. As DNA, the CDR3 is TGTGCCACCAGTGACCCTGGGACAGGGGGTACCCTTGACGGTAGAAGCGGTACGCAGTATTTT. It specifies CATSDPGTGGTLDGRSGTQYF.

The genes are TRBV7-6 and TRBJ2-5; 7 bases agree with TRBD2. V lost 1 base and J lost 2; bases outside the gene matches: 4. The germline gives CDR1 SGHVS, CDR2 FNYEAQ. The CDR3 has 15 amino acids. In DNA form, the CDR3 reads TGTGCCAGCAGCTTAGATGGGGGGGGACAAGAGACCCAGTACTTC. As protein: CASSLDGGGQETQYF.

The V call is TRBV11-2, the J call TRBJ2-5; TRBD1 agrees at 8 bases. The CDR3 loop spans 13 amino acids. Germline V gene data show CDR1 as SGHAT and CDR2 as FQNNGV. The junction had 5 bases not matched to a gene; V was cut back by 6 bases and J by 5 bases. In DNA form, the CDR3 reads TGTGCCAGCAGTTACCGGGACAGGGAGACCCAGTACTTC. It yields the protein CASSYRDRETQYF.

The V and J genes are TRBV10-3 and TRBJ1-1; 7 bases line up with TRBD1. Per germline, CDR1 ENHRY and CDR2 SYGVKD. The CDR3 extends over 14 amino acids. Trimming took 7 bases from V and 0 from J; bases not matched to a gene: 5. The CDR3 DNA follows: TGTGCCATCACCCGGGACAGCCTGAACACTGAAGCTTTCTTT. It yields the protein CAITRDSLNTEAFF.

V gene TRBV3-1 (or the pseudogene TRBV3-2) combines with J gene TRBJ1-5, with D hard to call. CDR1 LGHDT and CDR2 YNNKEL come from the germline V gene (reference sequence). This CDR3 region has 13 residues. Between the trimmed V and J ends, which lost 2 bases and 5 bases, there was a span of 7 bases. CDR3 nucleotide sequence: TGTGCCAGCAGCCAACCGGGATATCAGCCCCAGCATTTT. Translation: CASSQPGYQPQHF.

The DNA of the CDR3 is TGTGCCAGCAGCTGGGGCTCCTCCTACGAGCAGTACTTC. Protein sequence: CASSWGSSYEQYF. The rearrangement uses TRBV7-2 and TRBJ2-7, with D perhaps TRBD1 (5 bases). Per germline, CDR1 SGHTA and CDR2 FQGNSA. V was clipped by 4 bases and J by 0 bases, with 7 bases between them. CDR3 size: 13 residues. Together with reference TRBV7-2 and TRBJ2-7, the CDR3 gives the full variable domain: GAGVSQSPSNKVTEKGKDVELRCDPISGHTALYWYRQSLGQGLEFLIYFQGNSAPDKSGLPSDRFSAERTGGSVSTLTIQRTQQEDSAVYLCASSWGSSYEQYFGPGTRLTVT.

The chain couples TRBV28 to TRBJ1-3; the D gene is possibly TRBD1 (5 bases). Per the germline V gene, CDR1 is MDHEN and CDR2 is SYDVKM. V was cut by 6 bases and J by 0 bases, with 12 bases left in between. The CDR3 contains 15 residues. The CDR3 DNA is TGTGCCAGCAGAACCCCACAGGACTCTGGAAACACCATATATTTT. This codes for CASRTPQDSGNTIYF.

The chain couples TRBV6-6 to TRBJ1-1, with TRBD1 as a possible D gene (5 bases). The CDR3 contains 14 residues. V was clipped by 0 bases and J by 5 bases, with 10 bases between them. Germline lookup yields CDR1 MNHNY and CDR2 SVGAGI (reference sequence). The CDR3 here is CASSYSTGGTEAFF. DNA of the CDR3: TGTGCCAGCAGTTACTCTACGGGGGGGACTGAAGCTTTCTTT.

V and J are TRBV5-4 and TRBJ2-3; D gene unclear. CDR1 and CDR2 (germline): SGHNT, YYREEE (reference sequence). The CDR3 sequence is 16 residues long. Trimming took 4 bases from V and 2 from J, leaving 17 bases between them. CDR3 in amino acids: CASSTPSELLTDTQYF. DNA for the CDR3: TGTGCCAGCAGCACGCCGAGCGAGCTCCTCACAGATACGCAGTATTTT.

V is TRBV5-1 and J is TRBJ2-7; 10 positions match TRBD1. The CDR3 consists of 16 residues. The germline V gene encodes CDR1 SGHRS and CDR2 YFSETQ. V gave up 2 bases and J gave up 9 bases; unmatched junction bases: 14. CDR3 region: CASSLNVPGQGKGQYF. The DNA for the CDR3 is TGCGCCAGCAGCTTAAATGTCCCGGGACAGGGGAAGGGGCAGTACTTC.

V usage is TRBV6-5 and J usage is TRBJ2-5; 7 bases are shared with TRBD2. The trim removed 7 bases at V and 1 base at J, leaving 9 bases unmatched. Germline CDR1 is MNHEY and CDR2 is SVGAGI. The CDR3 is made up of 15 amino acids. Here the CDR3 reads CASNGTSDAQETQYF. In DNA form, the CDR3 reads TGTGCCAGCAATGGTACTAGCGACGCCCAAGAGACCCAGTACTTC.

The chain has TRBV7-9 and TRBJ1-6; D not certain. Looked up from germline, CDR1 is SEHNR and CDR2 is FQNEAQ (reference sequence). Trimming took off 5 bases at V and 7 bases at J, with 12 bases between the two ends. The CDR3 spans 14 residues. The CDR3 spells CASSRSDRNSPLHF. In nucleotides, the CDR3 is TGTGCCAGCAGCCGATCAGATCGAAATTCACCCCTCCACTTT.

This chain connects TRBV5-1 to TRBJ2-3, with a weak D call TRBD2 (5 bases). The CDR3 runs to 16 residues. V was cut by 5 bases and J by 2 bases, with 18 bases left in between. Germline CDR1 is SGHRS and CDR2 is YFSETQ. CDR3 residues: CASSYPVRDPTDTQYF. CDR3 nucleotide sequence: TGCGCCAGCAGTTACCCGGTACGGGATCCCACAGATACGCAGTATTTT.

The chain has TRBV6-5 and TRBJ2-5; possibly TRBD2 for D (7 bases). Trimming left V 8 bases short and J 5 bases short, with 9 bases between. The CDR3 runs to 11 residues. Germline CDR1 is MNHEY and CDR2 is SVGAGI. Written as DNA, the CDR3 is TGTGCCAGCGAGGGGGGGGAGACCCAGTACTTC. Amino acid sequence: CASEGGETQYF.

This clone has only one observation. The chain couples TRBV7-6 to TRBJ2-7; 11 bases are a match to TRBD2. CDR3 length equals 14 residues. Germline V gene data show CDR1 as SGHVS and CDR2 as FNYEAQ. V was clipped by 6 bases and J by 4 bases; unmatched bases: 5. CDR3 amino acids: CASSPGTSGYEQYF. DNA for the CDR3: TGTGCCAGCAGTCCCGGGACTAGCGGATACGAGCAGTACTTC.

The V and J genes are TRBV7-8 and TRBJ1-1, with unresolved D. The CDR3 loop spans 13 amino acids. V lost 4 bases to trimming and J lost 4 bases, with 10 bases between them. Germline loops: CDR1 SGHVS, CDR2 FQNEAQ. For the CDR3, the DNA is TGTGCCAGCAGCTCCTCCAGAGGCACTGAAGCTTTCTTT. Translating it yields CASSSSRGTEAFF.

This chain joins TRBV4-2 and TRBJ1-6; TRBD1 aligns across 9 bases. V shed 0 bases, J shed 7 bases, and the junction held 1 base outside the gene matches. In germline, CDR1 is LGHNA, CDR2 YNFKEQ. The CDR3 spans 15 residues. CDR3 nucleotides: TGTGCCAGCAGCCAAGAAGGGACAGGGAATTCACCCCTCCACTTT. Translation gives CASSQEGTGNSPLHF.

This sequence joins TRBV6-5 and TRBJ1-2; unclear D gene. The CDR3 contains 13 residues. Trimming pared 4 bases from V and 4 bases from J, leaving 10 bases between. Germline CDR1 is MNHEY and CDR2 is SVGAGI. The CDR3 sequence is CASSSGYSYGYTF. For the CDR3, the DNA is TGTGCCAGCAGTTCAGGCTACAGCTATGGCTACACCTTC.

The chain is built from TRBV9 and TRBJ1-3, with 7 positions matching TRBD1. Germline V gives CDR1 SGDLS, CDR2 YYNGEE. With 4 bases clipped from V and 6 bases from J, the junction kept 16 bases outside the gene matches. This CDR3 contains 17 residues. CDR3 sequence reads: CASSPRTGEGLINTIYF. The CDR3 nucleotides are TGTGCCAGCAGCCCCCGGACAGGAGAGGGCCTGATAAACACCATATATTTT.

V gene TRBV5-4 combines with J gene TRBJ1-2; 8 bases map to TRBD1. Germline V gives CDR1 SGHNT, CDR2 YYREEE (reference sequence). After removal of 4 bases from V and 4 bases from J, the junction contained 6 bases not matched to a gene. This CDR3 has 14 residues. CDR3 region: CASSPGQETYGYTF. The CDR3 nucleotides read TGTGCCAGCAGCCCGGGACAGGAGACCTATGGCTACACCTTC.

The V and J genes are TRBV5-6 and TRBJ2-3; D remains ambiguous. V was cut by 0 bases and J by 8 bases, with 7 bases left in between. The CDR3 is made up of 12 amino acids. Germline CDR1 SGHDT, CDR2 YYEEEE. CDR3 coding DNA: TGTGCCAGCAGCTTGGGGGCTCTTACGCAGTATTTT. Translating gives CASSLGALTQYF.

This chain links TRBV29-1 with TRBJ2-7, with D maybe TRBD1 (6 bases). Germline CDR1 and CDR2: SQVTM and ANQGSEA. This CDR3 has 13 amino acids. The germline V and J ends were trimmed by 6 bases and 3 bases, with 15 bases remaining between them. CDR3 DNA sequence: TGCAGCGTCCGGGACACCAACCTCTACGAGCAGTACTTC. As protein: CSVRDTNLYEQYF.

This clone occurred a few times. The chain has TRBV2 and TRBJ1-5; D perhaps matches TRBD1 (6 bases). Germline CDR1 reads SNHLY; CDR2 reads FYNNEI. The CDR3 runs 16 residues. V gave up 1 base and J gave up 2 bases, with 12 bases separating them. The CDR3 sequence: CASSEVRGSGNQPQHF. Written as DNA, the CDR3 is TGTGCCAGCAGTGAAGTGAGGGGGTCAGGCAATCAGCCCCAGCATTTT.

J is TRBJ1-1 and V is TRBV7-2; TRBD1 might be the D (5 bases). The CDR3 totals 13 residues. CDR1 is SGHTA and CDR2 is FQGNSA in the germline V gene. V dropped 4 bases and J dropped 4 bases, with 10 bases sitting between them. CDR3 loop: CASSWGLSTEAFF. In DNA form, the CDR3 reads TGTGCCAGCAGCTGGGGCCTTTCCACTGAAGCTTTCTTT.

The chain has TRBV30 and TRBJ2-1; D may be TRBD2 (6 bases). V lost 5 bases and J 6 bases, leaving 14 bases between the germline ends. The CDR3 sequence is 13 residues long. Germline-derived CDR1 and CDR2 are GTSNPN and SVGIG (reference sequence). The CDR3 nucleotides read TGTGCCTGGTCGCCGGGACTCCTCAATGAGCAGTTCTTC. Translation gives CAWSPGLLNEQFF.